This passage covers 24 T cell receptor beta chains from one sample sequenced in a study of blood T cell repertoires in COVID-19. Assay: immunoSEQ multiplex PCR; the TCRdb copy retains only in-frame clones and omits some. The sample consists of approximately 280,000 clones, about 89% of them appearing once. Input material: peripheral blood. Receptors originate from a woman in her fifties or sixties with acute or convalescent COVID-19.

This chain uses TRBV7-2 with TRBJ2-1, with no clear D. This CDR3 contains 12 residues. The germline V gene has CDR1 SGHTA and CDR2 FQGNSA. Trimming pared 4 bases from V and 5 bases from J, leaving 6 bases between. CDR3: CASSSDNNEQFF. CDR3 DNA: TGTGCCAGCAGCTCCGACAACAATGAGCAGTTCTTC.

The chain combines TRBV5-1 with TRBJ1-1, with 9 nucleotides matching TRBD1. The CDR3 consists of 15 residues. Per germline, CDR1 SGHRS and CDR2 YFSETQ. Losses at the gene ends were 3 bases for V and 5 bases for J; bases not matched to a gene: 8. The CDR3 DNA sequence: TGCGCCAGCAGCTACGCACAGGGGGCGAGTACTGAAGCTTTCTTT. This codes for CASSYAQGASTEAFF.

This sequence joins TRBV4-3 and TRBJ2-1; 8 bases agree with TRBD2. This CDR3 is 19 amino acids long. The germline V gene has CDR1 LGHNA and CDR2 YSLEER. The ends lost 0 bases at V and 8 bases at J; junction bases unmatched: 18. The CDR3 nucleotides read TGCGCCAGCAGCCAAGATCTTCCCACCGGGAGGGCCGGTATAGATGAGCAGTTCTTC. Its protein product is CASSQDLPTGRAGIDEQFF.

The chain uses TRBV5-1 and TRBJ2-5; the match to TRBD2 covers 9 bases. Per germline, CDR1 SGHRS and CDR2 YFSETQ. There are 17 residues in the CDR3. The junction had 11 bases not matched to a gene; V was cut back by 0 bases and J by 5 bases. The CDR3 sequence is CASSLAGSGSIGETQYF. CDR3 bases: TGCGCCAGCAGCTTGGCCGGTAGCGGGAGTATCGGGGAGACCCAGTACTTC.

This clone has only one observation. V and J are TRBV28 and TRBJ2-7; 7 nucleotides match TRBD2. Trimming removed 6 bases from V and 0 bases from J; junction bases left unmatched: 11. Germline assignment: CDR1 MDHEN and CDR2 SYDVKM. The CDR3 consists of 16 residues. Here the CDR3 DNA reads TGTGCCAGCAGCCCCAACGTGCTAGCGGTCTCCTACGAGCAGTACTTC. It specifies CASSPNVLAVSYEQYF.

To note about this clone: Other nucleotide sequences in the sample specify the same CDR3. The chain recombines TRBV5-1 with TRBJ2-5; 7 bases are a match to TRBD2. This CDR3 has 15 amino acids. Germline CDR1 SGHRS, CDR2 YFSETQ. Unmatched junction bases numbered 5, after V lost 2 bases and J lost 1 base. The CDR3 protein is CASSLSSGPQETQYF. The CDR3 region has the DNA TGCGCCAGCAGCTTATCTAGCGGACCCCAAGAGACCCAGTACTTC. Based on the CDR3 plus reference TRBV5-1 and TRBJ2-5, the full variable domain is KAGVTQTPRYLIKTRGQQVTLSCSPISGHRSVSWYQQTPGQGLQFLFEYFSETQRNKGNFPGRFSGRQFSNSRSEMNVSTLELGDSALYLCASSLSSGPQETQYFGPGTRLLVL.

The chain recombines TRBV9 with TRBJ2-3; TRBD2 is a possible D gene (6 bases). This CDR3 comprises 14 residues. CDR1 is SGDLS and CDR2 is YYNGEE in the germline V gene. V gave up 1 base and J gave up 5 bases, with 11 bases separating them. CDR3 nucleotides: TGTGCCAGCAGCGTAACTCCTAGCGTAGATACGCAGTATTTT. Its translation is CASSVTPSVDTQYF.

J is TRBJ2-1 and V is TRBV19; possibly TRBD1 for D (6 bases). The CDR3 covers 15 residues. V lost 4 bases and J lost 10, with 20 bases in between. Germline V gene sequence: CDR1 LNHDA, CDR2 SQIVND (reference sequence). The CDR3 region has the DNA TGTGCCAGTAGTAAGGGACACCTCTTGAAGGGGGAGCAGTTCTTC. This codes for CASSKGHLLKGEQFF.

The V gene is TRBV18, the J gene TRBJ1-6, with 9 bases that match TRBD1. This CDR3 comprises 16 residues. Looked up from germline, CDR1 is KGHSH and CDR2 is LQKENI. Trimming cost V 3 bases and J 6 bases; bases outside gene matches: 6. CDR3 in amino acids: CASSPSTGGINSPLHF. As DNA, the CDR3 is TGTGCCAGCTCACCGTCGACAGGGGGTATTAATTCACCCCTCCACTTT.

This clone appeared once. CDR3 sequence (DNA): TGTGCCAGCTCACCACAGGAGGGTAGTAATGAAAAACTGTTTTTT. It translates to CASSPQEGSNEKLFF. V gene TRBV18 combines with J gene TRBJ1-4; D is uncertain. Trimming left V 1 base short and J 4 bases short, with 10 bases between. Per the germline V gene, CDR1 is KGHSH and CDR2 is LQKENI. This CDR3 region has 15 residues.

This clone has just a few counts. The rearrangement uses TRBV4-3 and TRBJ1-3, with 7 bases lining up with TRBD1. The CDR3 is 17 residues long. Looked up from germline, CDR1 is LGHNA and CDR2 is YSLEER. Unmatched junction bases numbered 10, after V lost 0 bases and J lost 5 bases. The CDR3 spells CASSQDRGGTVRNTIYF. The CDR3 region has the DNA TGCGCCAGCAGCCAAGATCGGGGGGGGACAGTACGAAACACCATATATTTT.

This rearrangement joins TRBV27 to TRBJ2-4; 7 bases match TRBD1. The CDR3 runs 15 residues. Germline CDR1 and CDR2: MNHEY and SMNVEV (reference sequence). The J segment lost 10 bases and the V segment lost 4 bases, leaving 13 bases of the junction unmatched. CDR3 DNA sequence: TGTGCCAGCAGTTCCCGACAGGGCCCATTAGGTATTCAGTACTTC. Translated: CASSSRQGPLGIQYF.

CDR3 residues: CASSSTSPGGGNYGYTF. CDR3 bases: TGCGCCAGCAGCTCCACGTCCCCAGGGGGCGGTAACTATGGCTACACCTTC. This chain joins TRBV5-1 and TRBJ1-2; 8 positions agree with TRBD1. The CDR3 is 17 residues long. V shed 3 bases and J 1 base; nucleotides not matched to a gene: 11. The germline CDR1 and CDR2 sequences are SGHRS and YFSETQ.

The V gene is TRBV6-6, the J gene TRBJ1-3; D gene ambiguous. Germline V gene lookup returns CDR1 MNHNY and CDR2 SVGAGI (reference sequence). Trimming cost V 0 bases and J 0 bases, with 9 bases left between them. The CDR3 is 16 amino acids. CDR3 sequence reads: CASSYSMGSSGNTIYF. CDR3 sequence (DNA): TGTGCCAGCAGTTACTCGATGGGCAGCTCTGGAAACACCATATATTTT.

V usage is TRBV28 and J usage is TRBJ2-1, with D maybe TRBD1 (8 bases). V was cut by 6 bases and J by 4 bases, with 16 bases left in between. CDR3 length: 15 amino acids. CDR1 MDHEN and CDR2 SYDVKM come from the germline V gene. The CDR3 region has the DNA TGTGCCAGCAGCCCTTACAGGGGGGGATACAATGAGCAGTTCTTC. Amino acid sequence: CASSPYRGGYNEQFF.

In this sample, this clone turned up a few times. This sequence joins TRBV2 and TRBJ1-5; tentatively, D is TRBD1 (5 bases). The CDR3 totals 13 residues. Germline V gene sequence: CDR1 SNHLY, CDR2 FYNNEI. The germline V and J ends were trimmed by 2 bases and 9 bases, with 11 bases remaining between them. CDR3 in amino acids: CASSESGDLPQHF. As DNA, the CDR3 is TGTGCCAGCAGTGAATCGGGGGACCTGCCCCAGCATTTT. Full variable domain (remainder filled in from reference TRBV2 and TRBJ1-5): EPEVTQTPSHQVTQMGQEVILRCVPISNHLYFYWYRQILGQKVEFLVSFYNNEISEKSEIFDDQFSVERPDGSNFTLKIRSTKLEDSAMYFCASSESGDLPQHFGDGTRLSIL.

The chain uses TRBV7-9 and TRBJ2-7; 8 nucleotides match TRBD2. This CDR3 comprises 15 residues. V lost 0 bases, J lost 6 bases, and 7 bases stayed unmatched. Germline loops: CDR1 SEHNR, CDR2 FQNEAQ (reference sequence). The DNA of the CDR3 is TGTGCCAGCAGCTTAGCTAGCGGGAATACCGGCGAGCAGTACTTC. As protein: CASSLASGNTGEQYF.

The chain uses TRBV28 and TRBJ1-5, with D unresolved. From germline, CDR1 is MDHEN and CDR2 SYDVKM. This CDR3 region has 14 residues. V was cut by 6 bases and J by 1 base, with 10 bases left in between. CDR3 coding DNA: TGTGCCAGCAGCCCCAATCCCAGCAATCAGCCCCAGCATTTT. This encodes CASSPNPSNQPQHF.

The gene calls are TRBV29-1 and TRBJ1-4; D gene ambiguous. The V end was cut by 5 bases, the J end by 4 bases, with 11 bases between. The CDR3 sequence is 13 residues long. Germline loops: CDR1 SQVTM, CDR2 ANQGSEA. The chain's CDR3 is CSVYRQFNEKLFF. For the CDR3, the DNA is TGCAGCGTTTACCGTCAGTTTAATGAAAAACTGTTTTTT. Full variable domain (rest looked up from reference TRBV29-1 and TRBJ1-4): SAVISQKPSRDICQRGTSLTIQCQVDSQVTMMFWYRQQPGQSLTLIATANQGSEATYESGFVIDKFPISRPNLTFSTLTVSNMSPEDSSIYLCSVYRQFNEKLFFGSGTQLSVL.

This rearrangement joins TRBV18 to TRBJ1-1, with 7 bases that match TRBD1. Looked up from germline, CDR1 is KGHSH and CDR2 is LQKENI. The trim removed 0 bases at V and 5 bases at J, leaving 3 bases unmatched. The CDR3 consists of 14 residues. In DNA, the CDR3 is TGTGCCAGCTCACCACCTATGGACAGGACTGAAGCTTTCTTT. This gives the protein CASSPPMDRTEAFF.

The chain employs TRBV5-1 and TRBJ2-7; no reliable D call. CDR1 and CDR2 from the germline V gene are SGHRS and YFSETQ. Trimming cost V 0 bases and J 6 bases, with 10 bases left between them. This CDR3 region has 13 residues. CDR3 protein: CASSLGHPGEQYF. The CDR3 region has the DNA TGCGCCAGCAGCTTGGGTCACCCGGGCGAGCAGTACTTC.

The V gene is TRBV4-3, the J gene TRBJ2-1, with unresolved D. Trimming cost V 2 bases and J 4 bases, with 15 bases left between them. CDR1 and CDR2 from the germline V gene are LGHNA and YSLEER. The CDR3 totals 16 residues. The DNA of the CDR3 is TGCGCCAGCAGCCAATCCTCTCAGGCAAGTTACAATGAGCAGTTCTTC. It translates to CASSQSSQASYNEQFF.

This clone was seen a few times. This rearrangement joins TRBV2 to TRBJ2-5, with 7 bases lining up with TRBD1. This CDR3 spans 14 amino acids. Germline V gives CDR1 SNHLY, CDR2 FYNNEI. Unmatched junction bases numbered 6, after V lost 5 bases and J lost 3 bases. As DNA, the CDR3 is TGTGCCAGCAGTTCACGGACAGGCGAAGAGACCCAGTACTTC. Translation gives CASSSRTGEETQYF.

This clone was counted a few times. The J gene is TRBJ2-4, the V gene TRBV7-8; 10 bases agree with TRBD2. Germline V gives CDR1 SGHVS, CDR2 FQNEAQ. V shed 5 bases and J 1 base; nucleotides not matched to a gene: 8. CDR3 length: 17 residues. The CDR3 DNA reads TGTGCCAGCAGCCCCATAGCGGGAGGAGGGGCCAAAAACATTCAGTACTTC. Translating gives CASSPIAGGGAKNIQYF. The full variable domain, with the rest looked up from reference TRBV7-8 and TRBJ2-4, is GAGVSQSPRYKVAKRGQDVALRCDPISGHVSLFWYQQALGQGPEFLTYFQNEAQLDKSGLPSDRFFAERPEGSVSTLKIQRTQQEDSAVYLCASSPIAGGGAKNIQYFGAGTRLSVL.